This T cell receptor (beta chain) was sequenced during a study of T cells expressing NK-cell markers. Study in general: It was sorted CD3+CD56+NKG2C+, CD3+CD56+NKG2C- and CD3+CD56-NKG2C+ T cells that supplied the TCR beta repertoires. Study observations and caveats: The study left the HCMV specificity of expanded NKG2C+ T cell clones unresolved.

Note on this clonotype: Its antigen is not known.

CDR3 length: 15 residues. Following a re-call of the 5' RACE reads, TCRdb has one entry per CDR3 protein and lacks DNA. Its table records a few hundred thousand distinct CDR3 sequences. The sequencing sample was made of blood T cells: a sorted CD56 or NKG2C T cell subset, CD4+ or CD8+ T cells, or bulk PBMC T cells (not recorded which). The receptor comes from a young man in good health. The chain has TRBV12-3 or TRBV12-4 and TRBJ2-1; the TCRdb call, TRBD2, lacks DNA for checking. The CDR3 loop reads CASSPSGSHYNEQFF.